This T cell receptor (beta chain) originates from a study of cytomegalovirus exposure and HLA in healthy donors. As for the study in general: There were under 140 million unique TCR beta sequences, drawn from 150 million to 200 million T cells, in an earlier analysis. Clustering assigned over 70% of the approximately 430 genotyped donors to the Caucasian-associated ancestry cluster.

To note about this clone: This specimen includes other DNA sequences encoding the same CDR3.

PCR primers comprised 60 Vbeta and 13 Jbeta primers. Produced via immunoSEQ multiplex PCR; TCRdb's table is partial and in-frame only. Of more than 80,000 clones in the sample, roughly 61% were seen once. In germline, CDR1 is SNHLY, CDR2 FYNNEI. The CDR3 sequence is 16 residues long. The V and J ends lost 2 bases and 4 bases, in that order; junction bases with no gene match: 11. This receptor was taken from a middle-aged woman in good health and CMV-seropositive. The V gene is TRBV2, the J gene TRBJ2-7; 7 bases align to TRBD1. Material for sequencing was PBMCs. CDR3 region: CASSERTGSFNYEQYF. In DNA form, the CDR3 reads TGTGCCAGCAGTGAACGGACAGGAAGCTTTAATTACGAGCAGTACTTC.